Listed below are T cell receptor beta chains from one sample, sequenced in a study of response to subunit inactivated influenza vaccine. TCRdb re-called the RT-PCR reads through MiXCR, storing one row per CDR3 protein. The table shows 280,000 or so distinct CDR3 sequences, with about a fifth occurring only once. This specimen was PBMCs from blood, taken about 20 months after vaccination. The receptors derive from a man in his fifties or sixties who received an inactivated influenza vaccine. The CDR3 runs from the conserved cysteine through the conserved F or W. A D gene is named only where the DNA matches it firmly. The listing skips clone size in some rows; elsewhere it reads once, few, many or a size class.

16,NA,NA,TRBV6-1,TRBJ1-1,CASSEAVQAMNTEAFF,TGTGCCAGCAGTGAAGCGGTCCAGGCGATGAACACTGAAGCTTTCTTT
16,TRBD1,NA,TRBV24-1,TRBJ2-7,CATSDSSLVGGGEQYF,TGTGCCACCAGTGACTCCTCTTTGGTAGGGGGCGGCGAGCAGTACTTC
12,TRBD1,few,TRBV19,TRBJ1-1,CASSPQGAPAFF,TGTGCCAGTAGTCCCCAGGGGGCGCCGGCTTTCTTT
15,NA,few,TRBV7-2,TRBJ2-2,CASSLATLNTGELFF,TGTGCCAGCAGCTTAGCAACCTTGAACACCGGGGAGCTGTTTTTT
13,NA,NA,TRBV12-3/TRBV12-4,TRBJ1-1,CASSQSTGTEAFF,TGTGCCAGCAGCCAAAGTACCGGTACTGAAGCTTTCTTT
12,NA,few,TRBV5-1,TRBJ2-7,CASSLAGQSEYF,TGCGCCAGCAGCTTGGCTGGGCAGTCAGAGTACTTC
16,NA,NA,TRBV7-9,TRBJ1-6,CASSPGTQNLISPLHF,TGTGCCAGCAGCCCCGGGACACAAAATCTAATTTCACCCCTCCACTTT
12,NA,NA,TRBV5-1,TRBJ2-7,CASSFGEDEQYF,TGCGCCAGCAGCTTTGGGGAAGACGAGCAGTACTTC
12,TRBD2,few,TRBV29-1,TRBJ2-1,CSVGLASNEQFF,TGCAGCGTTGGACTAGCGAGCAATGAGCAGTTCTTC
14,NA,many,TRBV12-3/TRBV12-4,TRBJ1-1,CASSLRGSNTEAFF,TGTGCCAGCAGTTTAAGAGGGTCCAACACTGAAGCTTTCTTT
17,NA,few,TRBV23-1,TRBJ2-7,CARGLTGDMTSYYEQYF,TGCGCCAGAGGCCTAACAGGCGACATGACATCATACTACGAGCAGTACTTC
14,NA,NA,TRBV20-1,TRBJ1-6,CSAGRDISNSPLHF,TGCAGTGCTGGCCGGGACATCAGTAATTCACCCCTCCACTTT
15,TRBD2,few,TRBV28,TRBJ2-7,CASRREAGRAYEQYF,TGTGCCAGCAGAAGAGAAGCGGGGCGAGCCTACGAGCAGTACTTC
15,TRBD2,few,TRBV10-3,TRBJ2-3,CAIQMTSGLGNTQYF,TGTGCCATCCAGATGACTAGCGGACTGGGGAATACGCAGTATTTT
13,NA,NA,TRBV29-1,TRBJ1-2,CSVDGGANYGYTF,TGCAGCGTTGACGGTGGAGCTAACTATGGCTACACCTTC
15,TRBD1,NA,TRBV15,TRBJ1-4,CATSKRDRGDEKLFF,TGTGCCACCAGCAAGCGGGACAGGGGAGATGAAAAACTGTTTTTT
12,NA,many,TRBV6-5,TRBJ1-1,CASSSTGGEAFF,TGTGCCAGCAGTTCGACAGGAGGTGAAGCTTTCTTT
17,NA,NA,TRBV14,TRBJ1-2,CASSQDHPGRVGYGYTF,TGTGCCAGCAGCCAAGATCACCCCGGCAGAGTTGGATATGGCTACACCTTC
13,TRBD2,NA,TRBV28,TRBJ2-1,CASLLAANNEQFF,TGTGCCAGCCTACTAGCGGCAAACAATGAGCAGTTCTTC
16,NA,NA,TRBV6-2/TRBV6-3,TRBJ1-5,CASTQSGGRQNQPQHF,TGTGCCAGCACCCAAAGTGGCGGACGGCAGAATCAGCCCCAGCATTTT
16,NA,few,TRBV4-2,TRBJ1-5,CASSQVGNLPNQPQHF,TGTGCCAGCAGCCAAGTAGGGAATTTACCCAATCAGCCCCAGCATTTT
16,TRBD1,many,TRBV28,TRBJ1-5,CASSLRQGSSNQPQHF,TGTGCCAGCAGTTTGCGACAGGGCTCTAGCAATCAGCCCCAGCATTTT
12,NA,few,TRBV20-1,TRBJ1-2,CSARDPRGSLTF,TGCAGTGCTAGAGATCCCCGGGGCAGCCTAACCTTC
14,NA,few,TRBV20-1,TRBJ1-1,CSARSGTHQLEAFF,TGCAGTGCTCGCTCCGGGACTCATCAGTTAGAAGCTTTCTTT
14,NA,NA,TRBV19,TRBJ2-7,CASSMSGLSYEQYF,TGTGCCAGTAGTATGAGCGGCTTGTCCTACGAGCAGTACTTC
13,NA,NA,TRBV27,TRBJ1-4,CASSPRPFEKLFF,TGTGCCAGCAGTCCCCGGCCATTTGAAAAACTGTTTTTT
14,NA,few,TRBV2,TRBJ1-5,CATSRDSIYQPQHF,TGTGCCACCAGCCGAGACAGTATATATCAGCCCCAGCATTTT
15,TRBD1,few,TRBV12-3/TRBV12-4,TRBJ1-4,CASRPGQGEREKLFF,TGTGCCAGCAGACCCGGACAGGGGGAACGCGAAAAACTGTTTTTT
15,NA,NA,TRBV20-1,TRBJ2-1,CSARVLAGTGGEQFF,TGCAGTGCTAGAGTACTAGCGGGTACAGGGGGTGAGCAGTTCTTC
13,NA,NA,TRBV5-8,TRBJ2-7,CASNPDSTYEQYF,TGTGCCAGCAATCCAGACTCCACCTACGAGCAGTACTTC
15,NA,many,TRBV4-3,TRBJ1-6,CASSQDGHYNSPLHF,TGCGCCAGCAGCCAAGATGGACACTATAATTCACCCCTCCACTTT
15,TRBD1,NA,TRBV7-2,TRBJ2-7,CASSLEGQGRYEQYF,TGTGCCAGCAGCTTAGAGGGACAGGGGAGGTACGAGCAGTACTTC
14,TRBD1,few,TRBV28,TRBJ2-7,CASSASGQSYEQYF,TGTGCCAGCAGCGCTTCGGGACAGAGCTACGAGCAGTACTTC
14,NA,few,TRBV6-1,TRBJ2-7,CASSEMVSSYEQYF,TGTGCCAGCAGTGAAATGGTGAGCTCCTACGAGCAGTACTTC
15,NA,NA,TRBV6-2/TRBV6-3,TRBJ2-4,CASSLGLGGQNIQYF,TGTGCCAGCAGTTTAGGGCTCGGGGGCCAAAACATTCAGTACTTC
17,TRBD2,NA,TRBV4-3,TRBJ2-7,CASSQGTSGSIGYEQYF,TGCGCCAGCAGCCAAGGGACTAGCGGGAGCATCGGCTACGAGCAGTACTTC
14,NA,many,TRBV5-1,TRBJ1-1,CASSLVELNTEAFF,TGCGCCAGCAGCTTAGTGGAATTGAACACTGAAGCTTTCTTT
12,NA,few,TRBV18,TRBJ2-7,CASSSGVHEQYF,TGTGCCAGCTCGTCAGGGGTACACGAGCAGTACTTC
13,TRBD1,many,TRBV10-3,TRBJ1-2,CAITGGAGYGYTF,TGTGCCATAACAGGGGGCGCGGGCTATGGCTACACCTTC
15,NA,few,TRBV11-2,TRBJ2-1,CASSLEELAYNEQFF,TGTGCCAGCAGCTTAGAGGAGCTCGCCTACAATGAGCAGTTCTTC
13,TRBD2,NA,TRBV20-1,TRBJ2-7,CSAISGRSYEQYF,TGCAGTGCTATTAGCGGGAGGTCCTACGAGCAGTACTTC
13,TRBD1,NA,TRBV10-3,TRBJ1-5,CAIGQGVNQPQHF,TGTGCCATCGGACAGGGGGTTAACCAGCCCCAGCATTTT
16,NA,NA,TRBV11-2,TRBJ1-1,CASSLVLQGPDTEAFF,TGTGCCAGCAGCTTAGTCTTGCAGGGGCCGGACACTGAAGCTTTCTTT
15,TRBD1,NA,TRBV28,TRBJ2-7,CASKHGQGPFYEQYF,TGTGCCAGCAAACACGGACAGGGTCCCTTTTACGAGCAGTACTTC
12,NA,few,TRBV7-9,TRBJ1-1,CASSSRDTEAFF,TGTGCCAGCAGCTCACGGGACACTGAAGCTTTCTTT
15,NA,many,TRBV14,TRBJ1-1,CASSQDPGVVTEAFF,TGTGCCAGCAGCCAAGATCCAGGGGTGGTCACTGAAGCTTTCTTT
15,TRBD1,NA,TRBV5-1,TRBJ1-3,CASSAAGTEGNTIYF,TGCGCCAGCAGCGCTGCGGGGACAGAAGGAAACACCATATATTTT
14,NA,once,TRBV10-1,TRBJ2-2,CASSESMAPGELFF,TGCGCCAGCAGTGAGTCAATGGCACCCGGGGAGCTGTTTTTT
13,NA,few,TRBV5-6,TRBJ2-7,CASSLEGEDEQYF,TGTGCCAGCAGCTTGGAGGGAGAGGACGAGCAGTACTTC
15,NA,NA,TRBV3-1,TRBJ2-3,CASSQPQGFTDTQYF,TGTGCCAGCAGCCAACCTCAGGGATTCACAGATACGCAGTATTTT
16,TRBD2,few,TRBV9,TRBJ2-5,CASSPRGGSGLETQYF,TGTGCCAGCAGCCCTCGGGGCGGGAGCGGATTAGAGACCCAGTACTTC